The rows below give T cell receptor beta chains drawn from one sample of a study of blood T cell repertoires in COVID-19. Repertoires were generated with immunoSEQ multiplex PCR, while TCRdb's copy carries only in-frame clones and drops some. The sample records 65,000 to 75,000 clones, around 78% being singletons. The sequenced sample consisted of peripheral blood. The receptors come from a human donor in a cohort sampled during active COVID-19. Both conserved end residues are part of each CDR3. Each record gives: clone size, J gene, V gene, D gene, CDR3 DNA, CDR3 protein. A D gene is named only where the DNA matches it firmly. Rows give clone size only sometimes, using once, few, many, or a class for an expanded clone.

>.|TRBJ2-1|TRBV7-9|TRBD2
TGTGCCAGCAGCTTACCTTCGACTAGCGGGGGTGGTGAGCAGTTCTTC
CASSLPSTSGGGEQFF
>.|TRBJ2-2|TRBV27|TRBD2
TGTGCCAGCAGTTTTAGGCTAGCGGGCGCCACCGGGGAGCTGTTTTTT
CASSFRLAGATGELFF
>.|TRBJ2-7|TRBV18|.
TGTGCCAGCTCACCATTCAACTACGAGCAGTACTTC
CASSPFNYEQYF
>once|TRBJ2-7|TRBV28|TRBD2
TGTGCCAGCAGTGGACTAGCCCTTTCCTACGAGCAGTACTTC
CASSGLALSYEQYF
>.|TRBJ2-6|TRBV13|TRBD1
TGTGCCAGCAGCTTAGCCGGACAGGGTGTATTGGGGGCCAACGTCCTGACTTTC
CASSLAGQGVLGANVLTF
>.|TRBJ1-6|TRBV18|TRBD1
TGTGCCAGCTCACCGACAGGGGGCTCTAATTCACCCCTCCACTTT
CASSPTGGSNSPLHF
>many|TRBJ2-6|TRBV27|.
TGTGCCAGCCACCCAGGGGCTGGGGCCAACGTCCTGACTTTC
CASHPGAGANVLTF
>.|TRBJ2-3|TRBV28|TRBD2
TGTGCCAGCGGGGGTCTGGCGGGAGGCACAGATACGCAGTATTTT
CASGGLAGGTDTQYF
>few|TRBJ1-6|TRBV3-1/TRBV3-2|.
TGTGCCAGCAGCCAAGCCTCCGGGGTCTCACCCCTCCACTTT
CASSQASGVSPLHF
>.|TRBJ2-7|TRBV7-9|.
TGTGCCAGCAAGAGGGATCGTCCCTACGAGCAGTACTTC
CASKRDRPYEQYF
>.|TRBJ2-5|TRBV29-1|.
TGCAGCGTTGATAAGGGGGAAGAGACCCAGTACTTC
CSVDKGEETQYF
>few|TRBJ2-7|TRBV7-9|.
TGTGCCAGCAGCTTAGGGTGGGCTAGCACCAACTTC
CASSLGWASTNF
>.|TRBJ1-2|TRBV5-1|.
TGCGCCAGCAGCCCTGGACAGCCAGGGAACTATGGCTACACCTTC
CASSPGQPGNYGYTF
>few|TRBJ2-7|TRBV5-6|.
TGTGCCAGCAGCCCCACCGGACAGACGAGCTCCTACGAGCAGTACTTC
CASSPTGQTSSYEQYF
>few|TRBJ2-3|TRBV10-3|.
TGTGCCATCAGTGAGCCTCGGGGAGTCGCAGATACGCAGTATTTT
CAISEPRGVADTQYF
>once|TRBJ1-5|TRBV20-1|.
TGCAGTGCTAGTTACGGAATACAGGGAGAAAATCAGCCCCAGCATTTT
CSASYGIQGENQPQHF
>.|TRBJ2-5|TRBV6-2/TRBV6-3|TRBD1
TGTGCCAGCAGCGGGACAGAGGGGAGTGAGACCCAGTACTTC
CASSGTEGSETQYF
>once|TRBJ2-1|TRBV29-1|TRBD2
TGCAGCGTTCGACTAGCGGGTTTCTACAATGAGCAGTTCTTC
CSVRLAGFYNEQFF
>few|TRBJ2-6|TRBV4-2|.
TGTGCCCCCAAGGAGAAGAGTCTCTCTGGGGCCAACGTCCTGACTTTC
CAPKEKSLSGANVLTF
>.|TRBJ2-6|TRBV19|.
TGTGCCAGTAGCAAAGGGAGCTCTGGGGCCAACGTCCTGACTTTC
CASSKGSSGANVLTF
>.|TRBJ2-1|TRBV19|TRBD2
TGTGCCAGTAGTTTTGCTAGCGGGGGCTCCTACAATGAGCAGTTCTTC
CASSFASGGSYNEQFF
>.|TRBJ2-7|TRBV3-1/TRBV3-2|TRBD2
TGTGCCAGCAGCCAGGGACTAGCGGACTACGAGCAGTACTTC
CASSQGLADYEQYF
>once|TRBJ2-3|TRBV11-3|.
TGTGCCAGCAGCCCGGGCGGGACTAGCACAGATACGCAGTATTTT
CASSPGGTSTDTQYF
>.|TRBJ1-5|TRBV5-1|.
TGCGCCAGCAGCCTCAAAGGGGCCGAAGGGGAGCCCCAGCATTTT
CASSLKGAEGEPQHF
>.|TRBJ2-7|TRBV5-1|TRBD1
TGCGCCAGCAGCGAGGGGACAGGGGGCTCCTACGAGCAGTACTTC
CASSEGTGGSYEQYF
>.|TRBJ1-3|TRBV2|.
TGTGCCAGCAGTGTTGCGGCCGACTCTGGAAACACCATATATTTT
CASSVAADSGNTIYF
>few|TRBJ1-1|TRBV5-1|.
TGCGCCAGCAGCTTTGCACCTATGAACACTGAAGCTTTCTTT
CASSFAPMNTEAFF
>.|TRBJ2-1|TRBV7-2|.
TGTGCCAGCAGCCCCAGGTCCTTCGTTTACAATGAGCAGTTCTTC
CASSPRSFVYNEQFF
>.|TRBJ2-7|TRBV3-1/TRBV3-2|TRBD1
TGTGCCAGCAGCCATAGGGGACAGTTTGGATACGAGCAGTACTTC
CASSHRGQFGYEQYF
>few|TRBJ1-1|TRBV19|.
TGTGCCAGTATTTACGGGGAAACTGAAGCTTTCTTT
CASIYGETEAFF
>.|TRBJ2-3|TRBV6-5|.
TGTGCCAGCAGTTACTCGAGCAACACAGATACGCAGTATTTT
CASSYSSNTDTQYF
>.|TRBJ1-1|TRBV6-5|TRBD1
TGTGCCAGCAGTTCAAGGACAGGGCGAGGGAACACTGAAGCTTTCTTT
CASSSRTGRGNTEAFF
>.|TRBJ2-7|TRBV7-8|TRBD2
TGTGCCAGCAGCTTCACTAGCGGGCTATCCTACGAGCAGTACTTC
CASSFTSGLSYEQYF
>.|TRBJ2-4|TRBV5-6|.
TGTGCCAGCAGCTTGGTGGTAGGGGGAGTCAAAAACATTCAGTACTTC
CASSLVVGGVKNIQYF
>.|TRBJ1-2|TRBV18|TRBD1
TGTGCCAGCTCACCATCGGGACAGGGGGCTCGTGGCTACACCTTC
CASSPSGQGARGYTF
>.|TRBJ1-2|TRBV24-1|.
TGTGCCACCAGTGATTGGAGGGGTTATGGCTACACCTTC
CATSDWRGYGYTF
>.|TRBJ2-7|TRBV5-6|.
TGTGCCAGCAGCTTTTGGCTGCTGGACATAGGAAACGAGCAGTACTTC
CASSFWLLDIGNEQYF
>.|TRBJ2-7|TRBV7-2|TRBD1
TGTGCCAGCAGCTTAGACAGGGGTTACTCCTACGAGCAGTACTTC
CASSLDRGYSYEQYF
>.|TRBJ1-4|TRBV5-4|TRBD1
TGTGCCAGCAGCTCCGACAGGGAGTCCGGAAAACTGTTTTTT
CASSSDRESGKLFF
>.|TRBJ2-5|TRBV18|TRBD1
TGTGCCAGCTCACGGGGACAGGGTCTGGAGACCCAGTACTTC
CASSRGQGLETQYF
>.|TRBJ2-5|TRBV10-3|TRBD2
TGTGCCATCAGTGTCGCGCTAGCGGGCTCCGACCGGGGAGAGACCCAGTACTTC
CAISVALAGSDRGETQYF
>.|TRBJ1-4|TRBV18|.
TGTGCCAGCTCGGCCCAGGAAAAACTGTTTTTT
CASSAQEKLFF
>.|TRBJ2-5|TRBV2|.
TGTGCCACCACAACACAGGGCGGAGCCGAAGAGACCCAGTACTTC
CATTTQGGAEETQYF
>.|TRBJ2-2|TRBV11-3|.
TGTGCCAGCAGCTCCCGACGGGGACTGTCGGGCACCGGGGAGCTGTTTTTT
CASSSRRGLSGTGELFF
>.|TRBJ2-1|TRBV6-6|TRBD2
TGTGCCAGCAGCGGGGGGGGCGGGAGGTCCTACAATGAGCAGTTCTTC
CASSGGGGRSYNEQFF
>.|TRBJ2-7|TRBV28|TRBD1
TGTGCCAGCACGGCCACAGGGGAGCTGTCCTACGAGCAGTACTTC
CASTATGELSYEQYF
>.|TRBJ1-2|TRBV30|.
TGTGCCTGGACCTTCGGGAGGGGTGGCTATGGCTACACCTTC
CAWTFGRGGYGYTF
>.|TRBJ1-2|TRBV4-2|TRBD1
TGTGCCAGCAGCCCAGCGGGACAGGGCCGTGGCTACACCTTC
CASSPAGQGRGYTF
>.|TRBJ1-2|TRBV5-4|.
TGTGCCAGCAGCCCGAACAATTATGGCTACACCTTC
CASSPNNYGYTF